These 2 T cell receptor beta chains originate from one sample sequenced in a study of blood T cell repertoires in COVID-19. Using immunoSEQ multiplex PCR, the repertoire was profiled, and TCRdb retains in-frame clones only, with some absent. The sample has about 350,000 clones; about 88% are singletons. The material sequenced was PBMCs or T cells enriched from blood (not recorded which). The receptor source for this set is a woman in her twenties or thirties who had been exposed to COVID-19.

CDR3 nucleotides: TGCGCCAGCAGCTCGACCTTACAGGGAACGACGAATTCACCCCTCCACTTT. Protein sequence: CASSSTLQGTTNSPLHF. The V and J genes are TRBV5-1 and TRBJ1-6, with D possibly matching TRBD1 (6 bases). This CDR3 has 17 amino acids. V dropped 3 bases and J dropped 7 bases, with 20 bases sitting between them. From germline, CDR1 is SGHRS and CDR2 YFSETQ.

V usage is TRBV19 and J usage is TRBJ2-1; tentatively, D is TRBD2 (6 bases). V gave up 4 bases and J gave up 7 bases, with 14 bases separating them. From germline, CDR1 is LNHDA and CDR2 SQIVND (reference sequence). The CDR3 has 14 amino acids. The CDR3 here is CASSSPEGYNEQFF. The CDR3 bases are TGTGCCAGTAGTAGTCCGGAGGGCTATAATGAGCAGTTCTTC.